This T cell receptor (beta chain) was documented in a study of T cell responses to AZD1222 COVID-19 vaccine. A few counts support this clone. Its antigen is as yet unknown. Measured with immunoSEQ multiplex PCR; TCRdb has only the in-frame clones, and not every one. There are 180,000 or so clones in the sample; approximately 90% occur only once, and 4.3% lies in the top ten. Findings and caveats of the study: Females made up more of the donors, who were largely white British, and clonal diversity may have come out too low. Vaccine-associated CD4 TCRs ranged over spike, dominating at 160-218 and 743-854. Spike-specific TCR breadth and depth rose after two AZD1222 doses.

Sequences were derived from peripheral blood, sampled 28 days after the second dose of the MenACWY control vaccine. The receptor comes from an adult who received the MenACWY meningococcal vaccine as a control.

CDR3 sequence (DNA): TGTGCCAGCAGTGGGCAGGGTGGCCAGCCCCAGCATTTT. Encoded protein: CASSGQGGQPQHF. The rearrangement uses TRBV25-1 and TRBJ1-5, with a tentative D call TRBD1 (5 bases). V lost 4 bases and J 7 bases, leaving 11 bases between the germline ends. CDR1 is MGHDK, CDR2 SYGVNS, per germline. This CDR3 is 13 amino acids long.